Following are 27 T cell receptor beta chains from one sample sequenced in a study of Ad26.COV2.S vaccination and SARS-CoV-2 variants. The treatment was: over 15 received Ad26.COV2.S at low or high dose, single or two shots; about 5 received placebo; per-sample allocation not given. It was on day 63 after the first vaccine or placebo injection that samples were taken. Data came from immunoSEQ multiplex PCR; TCRdb stores just in-frame clones and leaves some out. The data contain roughly 510,000 clones, roughly 87% of them singletons. Sequencing used peripheral blood, obtained in a trial of Ad26.COV2.S vaccine versus placebo. The receptor source for this set is a person aged 18-65 years who received the Ad26.COV2.S COVID-19 vaccine or a placebo.

V gene TRBV15 combines with J gene TRBJ2-7; a possible D gene is TRBD1 (5 bases). Per germline, CDR1 LNHNV and CDR2 YYDKDF (reference sequence). Trimming pared 3 bases from V and 2 bases from J, leaving 14 bases between. The CDR3 extends over 15 amino acids. The CDR3: CATSSTRVPTYEQYF. CDR3 sequence (DNA): TGTGCCACCAGCAGCACCAGGGTCCCCACCTACGAGCAGTACTTC. The full variable domain, with the rest looked up from reference TRBV15 and TRBJ2-7, is DAMVIQNPRYQVTQFGKPVTLSCSQTLNHNVMYWYQQKSSQAPKLLFHYYDKDFNNEADTPDNFQSRRPNTSFCFLDIRSPGLGDTAMYLCATSSTRVPTYEQYFGPGTRLTVT.

The chain is built from TRBV18 and TRBJ2-1; 7 bases align to TRBD2. Germline trimming cut 5 bases from V and 8 bases from J; bases unmatched to any gene: 9. The CDR3 covers 14 residues. Looked up from germline, CDR1 is KGHSH and CDR2 is LQKENI. CDR3 region: CASSGRAGSDEQFF. The DNA for the CDR3 is TGTGCCAGCTCAGGGAGGGCTGGTTCGGATGAGCAGTTCTTC.

This clone was picked up a small number of times. The rearrangement links TRBV28 to TRBJ1-2; D unclear. The CDR3 is 13 residues long. From germline, CDR1 is MDHEN and CDR2 SYDVKM. V dropped 3 bases and J dropped 8 bases, with 13 bases sitting between them. CDR3 amino acids: CASSFSDDAGYTF. The CDR3 DNA follows: TGTGCCAGCAGTTTCTCCGACGACGCGGGCTACACCTTC.

The chain is built from TRBV6-1 and TRBJ2-7; D may correspond to TRBD1 or TRBD2 (5 bases each). CDR3 length: 11 amino acids. V shed 0 bases and J shed 9 bases, with 6 bases lying between them. Germline loops: CDR1 MNHNS, CDR2 SASEGT. The CDR3 reads CASSEAGGQYF. CDR3 bases: TGTGCCAGCAGTGAAGCTGGGGGGCAGTACTTC.

There are a few counts of this clone. The gene calls are TRBV27 and TRBJ1-2; the D gene is possibly TRBD1 (5 bases). The CDR3 contains 15 residues. Per germline, CDR1 MNHEY and CDR2 SMNVEV (reference sequence). Trimming stripped 3 bases from V and 5 bases from J, with 16 bases between. The CDR3 reads CASSLSGPKAYGYTF. CDR3 nucleotide sequence: TGTGCCAGCAGTTTGTCGGGACCCAAAGCTTATGGCTACACCTTC.

The V call is TRBV5-1, the J call TRBJ2-7; tentative D call: TRBD2 (7 bases). V was clipped by 4 bases and J by 0 bases, with 14 bases between them. The germline CDR1 and CDR2 sequences are SGHRS and YFSETQ. There are 15 residues in the CDR3. CDR3: CASSNGGGSSYEQYF. The DNA of the CDR3 is TGCGCCAGCAGCAACGGGGGCGGGAGCTCCTACGAGCAGTACTTC.

This chain links TRBV4-3 with TRBJ2-1; tentatively, D is TRBD1 (6 bases). Germline V gene lookup returns CDR1 LGHNA and CDR2 YSLEER. Deletions cut 4 bases from V and 3 bases from J, with 10 bases between. This CDR3 is built from 14 residues. The CDR3 sequence is CASSLRQDYNEQFF. DNA for the CDR3: TGCGCCAGCAGCCTCCGACAGGACTACAATGAGCAGTTCTTC.

The V gene is TRBV12-5, the J gene TRBJ1-1; 10 nucleotides match TRBD1. The CDR3 is made up of 16 amino acids. The ends lost 2 bases at V and 5 bases at J; junction bases unmatched: 8. In germline, CDR1 is LGHNT, CDR2 FRNRAP. In nucleotides, the CDR3 is TGTGCTAGTGGTTTGCCCATCCGGGACAGGGGTACTGAAGCTTTCTTT. Protein sequence: CASGLPIRDRGTEAFF. Complete variable domain (other parts from reference TRBV12-5 and TRBJ1-1): DARVTQTPRHKVTEMGQEVTMRCQPILGHNTVFWYRQTMMQGLELLAYFRNRAPLDDSGMPKDRFSAEMPDATLATLKIQPSEPRDSAVYFCASGLPIRDRGTEAFFGQGTRLTVV.

The gene calls are TRBV29-1 and TRBJ1-2; the D gene is possibly TRBD1 (5 bases). CDR1 and CDR2 from the germline V gene are SQVTM and ANQGSEA. The CDR3 loop spans 14 amino acids. V lost 7 bases and J 5 bases, leaving 20 bases between the germline ends. The CDR3, as DNA: TGCAGCGGGGGGGAGGGCCCCCGCGGGTATGGCTACACCTTC. Protein: CSGGEGPRGYGYTF.

The chain uses TRBV28 and TRBJ2-6; D gene uncertain. Germline values: CDR1 MDHEN, CDR2 SYDVKM. CDR3 length equals 15 residues. V lost 4 bases and J lost 2, with 9 bases in between. CDR3 sequence: CASSSPGTGANVLTF. The CDR3 coding sequence is TGTGCCAGCAGTTCTCCGGGTACTGGGGCCAACGTCCTGACTTTC. Full variable domain (outside the CDR3, taken from reference TRBV28 and TRBJ2-6): DVKVTQSSRYLVKRTGEKVFLECVQDMDHENMFWYRQDPGLGLRLIYFSYDVKMKEKGDIPEGYSVSREKKERFSLILESASTNQTSMYLCASSSPGTGANVLTFGAGSRLTVL.

This clone was recorded only once. This same CDR3 is encoded by further DNA sequences in the sample. The V gene is TRBV19, the J gene TRBJ1-1; D call uncertain. This CDR3 region has 12 residues. The V gene lost 2 bases and the J gene lost 1 base, with 2 bases spanning the gap. The germline CDR1 and CDR2 sequences are LNHDA and SQIVND (reference sequence). CDR3 loop: CASSIQNTEAFF. Written as DNA, the CDR3 is TGTGCCAGTAGTATACAGAACACTGAAGCTTTCTTT.

To note about this clone: The same CDR3 also results from other DNA sequences found in this sample. CDR3 coding DNA: TGTGCCAGCAGCGTAGTTGGGAGCGGGGAGCTGTTTTTT. Protein sequence: CASSVVGSGELFF. The chain has TRBV9 and TRBJ2-2; possibly TRBD2 for D (5 bases). The CDR3 is 13 residues long. Trimming removed 0 bases at V and 7 bases at J, with 7 bases between. Per the germline V gene, CDR1 is SGDLS and CDR2 is YYNGEE.

The rearrangement links TRBV5-1 to TRBJ1-1; possibly TRBD1 for D (5 bases). The CDR3 loop spans 14 amino acids. Germline lookup yields CDR1 SGHRS and CDR2 YFSETQ. Trimming cost V 1 base and J 3 bases, with 10 bases left between them. Here the CDR3 reads CASSLSQGDTEAFF. The CDR3 nucleotides read TGCGCCAGCAGCTTGTCGCAGGGAGACACTGAAGCTTTCTTT.

This clone showed up just once. The rearrangement uses TRBV27 and TRBJ2-7; 8 nucleotides align to TRBD1. The V gene end was trimmed by 6 bases and the J gene end by 4 bases; junction bases not matched to a gene: 8. This CDR3 comprises 14 residues. Germline V CDR1 and CDR2: MNHEY, SMNVEV (reference sequence). The DNA of the CDR3 is TGTGCCAGCAGGACCCAGGGGGCCCTTTACGAGCAGTACTTC. Translation: CASRTQGALYEQYF.

The chain has TRBV6-5 and TRBJ1-1; D gene uncertain. This CDR3 contains 13 residues. Germline V lookup: CDR1 MNHEY, CDR2 SVGAGI. V was trimmed by 6 bases and J by 0 bases, leaving 8 bases between them. The CDR3 protein is CASRGRMNTEAFF. CDR3 coding DNA: TGTGCCAGCAGGGGCCGGATGAACACTGAAGCTTTCTTT.

This chain connects TRBV30 to TRBJ2-4, with D possibly TRBD2 on 6 matching bases. The V gene's germline CDR1 is GTSNPN and CDR2 SVGIG (reference sequence). V was trimmed by 4 bases and J by 0 bases, leaving 19 bases between them. The CDR3 sequence is 17 residues long. The CDR3 DNA is TGTGCCTGGATGGCGGGTGGACCGGGGGTAGCCAAAAACATTCAGTACTTC. It yields the protein CAWMAGGPGVAKNIQYF.

The chain couples TRBV15 to TRBJ2-5, with TRBD1 matching over 12 bases. The V gene end was trimmed by 1 base and the J gene end by 5 bases; junction bases not matched to a gene: 5. Germline V gene data show CDR1 as LNHNV and CDR2 as YYDKDF (reference sequence). The length of the CDR3 is 16 residues. The DNA for the CDR3 is TGTGCCACCAGCAGAGCCGGGACAGGGGGCGTGGAGACCCAGTACTTC. Protein sequence: CATSRAGTGGVETQYF.

The V and J genes are TRBV10-3 and TRBJ1-1, with 7 bases that match TRBD1. The CDR3 runs 14 residues. After removal of 3 bases from V and 11 bases from J, the junction contained 12 bases not matched to a gene. From germline, CDR1 is ENHRY and CDR2 SYGVKD. CDR3 nucleotide sequence: TGTGCCATCAGTGAACAGGGGACGGTGAACAATGCTTTCTTT. Translating it yields CAISEQGTVNNAFF.

The CDR3 spells CASSLSSGSYQETQYF. CDR3 nucleotide sequence: TGTGCCAGCAGTTTATCTAGCGGGTCCTACCAAGAGACCCAGTACTTC. The rearrangement uses TRBV28 and TRBJ2-5; 8 bases fit TRBD2. This CDR3 is built from 16 residues. From germline, CDR1 is MDHEN and CDR2 SYDVKM. The junction had 4 bases not matched to a gene; V was cut back by 1 base and J by 0 bases.

The count of this clone is one. The CDR3 spells CSASGSSREQYF. CDR3 nucleotides: TGCAGTGCAAGTGGGTCCTCCCGCGAGCAGTACTTC. The chain recombines TRBV20-1 with TRBJ2-7; no reliable D call. Germline V gene sequence: CDR1 DFQATT, CDR2 SNEGSKA (reference sequence). Trimming cost V 6 bases and J 6 bases, with 15 bases left between them. The CDR3 sequence is 12 residues long.

This clone was seen only a few times. V gene TRBV5-5 combines with J gene TRBJ1-1, with D possibly matching TRBD1 (5 bases). The CDR3 is 12 amino acids. The germline CDR1 and CDR2 sequences are SGHKS and YYEKEE (reference sequence). Trimming cost V 4 bases and J 3 bases, with 7 bases left between them. DNA for the CDR3: TGTGCCAGCAGCCTAGGGGACACTGAAGCTTTCTTT. This gives the protein CASSLGDTEAFF.

The chain is built from TRBV19 and TRBJ2-3, with D perhaps TRBD2 (5 bases). V was cut by 4 bases and J by 6 bases, with 14 bases left in between. Germline lookup yields CDR1 LNHDA and CDR2 SQIVND (reference sequence). The CDR3 runs 14 residues. The CDR3 sequence: CASSTSSRVDTQYF. CDR3 DNA: TGTGCCAGTAGTACGTCATCGCGGGTGGATACGCAGTATTTT.

This clone was found once. The V call is TRBV19, the J call TRBJ1-1, with D maybe TRBD1 (5 bases). This CDR3 region has 13 residues. CDR1 is LNHDA, CDR2 SQIVND, per germline (reference sequence). V lost 2 bases and J 1 base, leaving 5 bases between the germline ends. The CDR3 loop reads CASSITGNTEAFF. CDR3 sequence (DNA): TGTGCCAGTAGTATAACAGGGAACACTGAAGCTTTCTTT.

This clone was seen a few times. The chain uses TRBV6-5 and TRBJ1-5; no reliable D call. The germline V and J ends were trimmed by 2 bases and 0 bases, with 8 bases remaining between them. CDR1 and CDR2 (germline): MNHEY, SVGAGI. The CDR3 length is 15 residues. CDR3 sequence: CASSYTAYSNQPQHF. The CDR3 coding sequence is TGTGCCAGCAGTTACACCGCCTATAGCAATCAGCCCCAGCATTTT.

CDR3: CASSRSSGRVENIQYF. The CDR3 DNA is TGTGCCAGCTCGCGTTCTAGCGGGAGGGTGGAAAACATTCAGTACTTC. The chain recombines TRBV18 with TRBJ2-4, with 12 bases matching TRBD2. This CDR3 contains 16 residues. In germline, CDR1 is KGHSH, CDR2 LQKENI. The V segment lost 6 bases and the J segment 5 bases; nucleotides outside the gene matches: 8.

The chain employs TRBV19 and TRBJ1-4, with 7 positions matching TRBD1. Trimming cost V 1 base and J 3 bases; bases outside gene matches: 2. Germline lookup yields CDR1 LNHDA and CDR2 SQIVND (reference sequence). This CDR3 region has 15 residues. CDR3 loop: CASSIVQGANEKLFF. CDR3 coding DNA: TGTGCCAGTAGTATAGTTCAGGGGGCTAATGAAAAACTGTTTTTT.

The chain combines TRBV28 with TRBJ2-5; 8 bases are a match to TRBD1. J gave up 5 bases and V 6 bases, and 11 bases lay outside the gene matches. Germline CDR1 is MDHEN and CDR2 is SYDVKM. This CDR3 comprises 15 residues. CDR3 in DNA: TGTGCCAGCAGCGGGGACAGGAGGTTTTGGGAGACCCAGTACTTC. Translation: CASSGDRRFWETQYF.